This passage covers 3 T cell receptor beta chains from one sample sequenced in a study of cytomegalovirus exposure and HLA in healthy donors. With 60 Vbeta and 13 Jbeta primers, the PCR was carried out. Libraries were prepared by immunoSEQ multiplex PCR; TCRdb keeps only in-frame clonotypes and omits some of them. Among 80,000 to 100,000 clones listed, over 65% were seen once. Sequences were obtained from PBMCs. These receptors came from a man aged 25 to 40 in good health and CMV-seropositive.

The table lists this clone with a few counts. The chain is built from TRBV5-1 and TRBJ2-7; 12 bases agree with TRBD2. This CDR3 comprises 15 residues. From germline, CDR1 is SGHRS and CDR2 YFSETQ. V gave up 2 bases and J gave up 2 bases; unmatched junction bases: 2. CDR3 coding DNA: TGCGCCAGCAGCTTCTCTAGCGGGGGGGCCTACGAGCAGTACTTC. This gives the protein CASSFSSGGAYEQYF.

This chain uses TRBV29-1 with TRBJ1-1; TRBD1 is a possible D gene (5 bases). The CDR3 covers 12 residues. CDR1 is SQVTM, CDR2 ANQGSEA, per germline. CDR3 nucleotide sequence: TGCAGTAGCGGGGGGGGGAACACTGAAGCTTTCTTT. It yields the protein CSSGGGNTEAFF.

The chain carries TRBV18 and TRBJ2-5; 9 positions match TRBD2. With 3 bases clipped from V and 5 bases from J, the junction kept 10 bases outside the gene matches. Germline lookup yields CDR1 KGHSH and CDR2 LQKENI. The CDR3 sequence is 16 residues long. CDR3 loop: CASSPPWVAGDETQYF. Written as DNA, the CDR3 is TGTGCCAGCTCACCGCCTTGGGTAGCGGGAGATGAGACCCAGTACTTC.